This T cell receptor beta chain was sequenced during a study of blood T cell repertoires in COVID-19. The CDR3 covers 20 residues. V lost 3 bases to trimming and J lost 4 bases; unmatched junction nucleotides: 21. CDR1 is SGDLS, CDR2 YYNGEE, per germline. Authors' methods: Amplification of reference gene primers was used by the study to estimate nucleated cell counts. The data were produced by immunoSEQ multiplex PCR, yet TCRdb's version contains in-frame clones alone and is incomplete. V and J calls and clone size are as listed in that table; D and trimming were resolved from the DNA. The table has around 99,000 clones, 75% to 85% seen once; the top ten hold approximately 18%.

Sequences were obtained from peripheral blood. The clonotype was recovered from a woman of 80 years or more with active or convalescent COVID-19. This chain joins TRBV9 and TRBJ2-1, with 8 bases identical to TRBD2. DNA of the CDR3: TGTGCCAGCAGCGCCTCGACTAGCGTCAGCAGGAGCTCAACATACAATGAGCAGTTCTTC. This sequence encodes CASSASTSVSRSSTYNEQFF.